The source of this T cell receptor (beta chain) is a study of Graves' ophthalmopathy and Graves' hyperthyroidism. General study points: Sensitivity reached 87.88% and specificity over 65% for a 13-signature model separating ophthalmopathy from stable hyperthyroidism. As the model predicted ophthalmopathy progression, it achieved a sensitivity of 70% to 71% and a specificity of 72.22%. Among thyroid clonotypes expanded above 0.001 frequency, most also appeared in blood.

With regard to this clonotype: Its antigen is not identified.

With V trimmed by 7 bases and J by 0 bases, 7 bases remained unmatched. The germline V gene encodes CDR1 MNHEY and CDR2 SVGEGT. The CDR3 spans 17 residues. It was on clinical symptoms, serum thyroxine, TRAb, thyroid ultrasound and orbital computed tomography that diagnosis relied. As the template, RNA transcripts were used to amplify TCR beta CDR3 regions. HTBI primers were used in a first-round RT-PCR, which preceded a second-round multiplex PCR. Using its own MiXCR run on the multiplex PCR reads, TCRdb lists one record per CDR3 protein. The table lists approximately 150,000 distinct CDR3 sequences, roughly 36% of them singletons.

The chain uses TRBV6-2 or TRBV6-3 and TRBJ2-6; TRBD1 aligns across 9 bases. The sample consisted of peripheral blood. The clonotype comes from a man aged 25-45 years with Graves' ophthalmopathy. For the CDR3, the DNA is TGTGCCAGCAACCGGGACAGGGCGTTCTCTGGGGCCAACGTCCTGACTTTC. It translates to CASNRDRAFSGANVLTF.